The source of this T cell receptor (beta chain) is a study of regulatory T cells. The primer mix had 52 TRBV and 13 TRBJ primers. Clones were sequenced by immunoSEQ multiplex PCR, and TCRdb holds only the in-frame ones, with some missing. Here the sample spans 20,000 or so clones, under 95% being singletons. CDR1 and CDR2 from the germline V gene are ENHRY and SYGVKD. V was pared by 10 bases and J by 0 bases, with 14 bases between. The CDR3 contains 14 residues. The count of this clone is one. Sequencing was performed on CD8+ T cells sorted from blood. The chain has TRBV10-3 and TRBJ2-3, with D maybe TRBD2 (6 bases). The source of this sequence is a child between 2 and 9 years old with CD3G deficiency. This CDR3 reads CATGDFSSTDTQYF. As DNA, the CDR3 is TGTGCCACCGGGGACTTTTCTAGCACAGATACGCAGTATTTT.